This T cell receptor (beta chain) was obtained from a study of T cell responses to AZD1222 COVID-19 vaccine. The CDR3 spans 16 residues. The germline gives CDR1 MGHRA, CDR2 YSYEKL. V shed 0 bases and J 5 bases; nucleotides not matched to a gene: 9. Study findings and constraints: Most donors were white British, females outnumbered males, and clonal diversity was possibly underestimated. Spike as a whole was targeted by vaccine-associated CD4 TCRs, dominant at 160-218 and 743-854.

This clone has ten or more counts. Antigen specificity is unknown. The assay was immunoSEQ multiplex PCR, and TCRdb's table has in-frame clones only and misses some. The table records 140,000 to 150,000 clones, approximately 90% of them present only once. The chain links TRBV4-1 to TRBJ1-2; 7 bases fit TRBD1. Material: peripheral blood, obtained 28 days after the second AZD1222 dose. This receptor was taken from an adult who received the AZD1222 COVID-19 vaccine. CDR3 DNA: TGCGCCAGCAGCCAAGAAGGAATACAGGGGAGTTATGGCTACACCTTC. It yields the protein CASSQEGIQGSYGYTF.